The 11 T cell receptor beta chains listed next were all sequenced from one sample in a study of Graves' ophthalmopathy and Graves' hyperthyroidism. For repertoire sequencing, the TCR beta CDR3 regions were amplified from RNA transcripts. Scientists carried out first-round RT-PCR using HTBI primers and then a second-round multiplex PCR. TCRdb recomputed calls from the multiplex PCR reads with MiXCR, one row per CDR3 protein. The profile shows 40,000 to 45,000 distinct CDR3 sequences, more than 45% of them singletons. The sequenced material came from peripheral blood. The receptors stem from an adult man with Graves' ophthalmopathy.

This chain links TRBV27 with TRBJ2-5, with 8 bases matching TRBD1. TRBJ2-1 explains the end of the DNA better; the J call may be wrong. Per the germline V gene, CDR1 is MNHEY and CDR2 is SMNVEV (reference sequence). The CDR3 spans 16 residues. The CDR3, as DNA: TGTGCCAGCAGGAAATGGACAGGGAGCACGTCTGATGAGCAGTTCTTC. Residues: CASRKWTGSTSDEQFF.

This clonotype is classed as medium-sized. The V and J genes are TRBV15 and TRBJ2-7, with D unclear. The CDR3 loop spans 12 amino acids. Per germline, CDR1 LNHNV and CDR2 YYDKDF (reference sequence). V lost 1 base and J 4 bases, leaving 5 bases between the germline ends. CDR3: CATSRGGYEQYF. CDR3 in DNA: TGTGCCACCAGCAGAGGGGGATACGAGCAGTACTTC.

This clonotype showed up many times. This chain connects TRBV4-1 to TRBJ1-5; D unclear. Trimming took off 1 base at V and 6 bases at J, with 13 bases between the two ends. Germline V CDR1 and CDR2: MGHRA, YSYEKL. The CDR3 has 15 residues. The CDR3 DNA sequence: TGCGCCAGCAGCCAAGCCTCCGGGTTGCTTCAGCCCCAGCATTTT. It yields the protein CASSQASGLLQPQHF.

The chain carries TRBV5-6 and TRBJ2-1; the D call may be TRBD1 or TRBD2 (5 bases each). Germline V gene lookup returns CDR1 SGHDT and CDR2 YYEEEE. The CDR3 spans 12 residues. V lost 4 bases, J lost 10 bases, and 12 bases lay in between. CDR3 nucleotide sequence: TGTGCCAGCAGCGAGGGACGCCTAGAGCAGTTCTTC. It codes for CASSEGRLEQFF.

This clonotype rates as medium-sized. The rearrangement links TRBV7-9 to TRBJ1-6; D unresolved. V lost 5 bases and J 8 bases, leaving 16 bases between the germline ends. CDR3 length: 15 amino acids. The germline gives CDR1 SEHNR, CDR2 FQNEAQ (reference sequence). The CDR3 sequence is CASSPDLFQDSPLHF. The CDR3 DNA reads TGTGCCAGCAGCCCTGATTTGTTCCAGGATTCACCCCTCCACTTT.

The CDR3 spells CASMMGVNEQFF. The CDR3 DNA is TGCGCCAGCATGATGGGGGTCAATGAGCAGTTCTTC. The V and J genes are TRBV10-2 and TRBJ2-1; D is tentatively TRBD1 or TRBD2 (5 bases each). The CDR3 sequence is 12 residues long. V lost 7 bases and J lost 6, with 10 bases in between. The V gene's germline CDR1 is WSHSY and CDR2 SAAADI.

The sample holds one count of this clonotype. The V call is TRBV2, the J call TRBJ1-2; perhaps TRBD1 as D (6 bases). Germline CDR1 SNHLY, CDR2 FYNNEI. V was shortened by 4 bases and J by 5 bases, with 8 bases between the two germline ends. The CDR3 has 12 amino acids. CDR3: CASSGQAYGYTF. The CDR3 bases are TGTGCCAGCAGTGGACAGGCTTATGGCTACACCTTC.

V gene TRBV29-1 combines with J gene TRBJ2-2, with D hard to call. The ends were cut back, 7 bases at V and 1 base at J, with 7 bases in the middle. CDR1 and CDR2 from the germline V gene are SQVTM and ANQGSEA. This CDR3 spans 12 amino acids. The CDR3 sequence is CSGWENTGELFF. As DNA, the CDR3 is TGCAGCGGCTGGGAGAACACCGGGGAGCTGTTTTTT.

The chain joins TRBV5-6 to TRBJ1-1, with a weak D call TRBD1 (5 bases). Germline CDR1 is SGHDT and CDR2 is YYEEEE. V lost 6 bases and J 1 base, leaving 16 bases between the germline ends. There are 15 residues in the CDR3. The CDR3 spells CASIHPGRTNTEAFF. Written as DNA, the CDR3 is TGTGCCAGCATCCACCCGGGACGGACGAACACTGAAGCTTTCTTT.

The chain employs TRBV29-1 and TRBJ2-6, with 9 bases fitting TRBD1. In germline, CDR1 is SQVTM, CDR2 ANQGSEA. This CDR3 is built from 15 residues. The junction had 0 bases not matched to a gene; V was cut back by 3 bases and J by 0 bases. This CDR3 reads CSVETGGSGANVLTF. The CDR3 DNA reads as TGCAGCGTTGAGACAGGGGGCTCTGGGGCCAACGTCCTGACTTTC.

The chain has TRBV5-1 and TRBJ2-3; 8 nucleotides match TRBD2. The CDR3 length is 14 residues. V was pared by 7 bases and J by 5 bases, with 9 bases of the junction left unmatched. Germline CDR1 SGHRS, CDR2 YFSETQ. The DNA of the CDR3 is TGCGCCAGCCCTTGGGGCGGGAGGATAGATACGCAGTATTTT. This sequence encodes CASPWGGRIDTQYF.